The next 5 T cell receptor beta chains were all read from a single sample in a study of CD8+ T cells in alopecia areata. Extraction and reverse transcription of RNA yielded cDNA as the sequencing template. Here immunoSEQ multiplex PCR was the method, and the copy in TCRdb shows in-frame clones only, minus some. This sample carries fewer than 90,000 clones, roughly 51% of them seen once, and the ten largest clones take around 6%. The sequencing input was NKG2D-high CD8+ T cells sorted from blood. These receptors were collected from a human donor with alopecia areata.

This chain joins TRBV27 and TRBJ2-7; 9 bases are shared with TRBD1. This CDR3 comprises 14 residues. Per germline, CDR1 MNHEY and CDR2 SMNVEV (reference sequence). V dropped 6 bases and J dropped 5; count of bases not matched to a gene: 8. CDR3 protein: CASRPGQGSNEQYF. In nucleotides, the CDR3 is TGTGCCAGCAGGCCGGGACAGGGATCTAACGAGCAGTACTTC.

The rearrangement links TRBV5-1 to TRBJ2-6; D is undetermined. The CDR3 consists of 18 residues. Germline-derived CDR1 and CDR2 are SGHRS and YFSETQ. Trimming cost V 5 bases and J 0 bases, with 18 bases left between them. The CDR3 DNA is TGCGCCAGCAGTTTCCTACCGACTGACAACTCTGGGGCCAACGTCCTGACTTTC. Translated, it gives CASSFLPTDNSGANVLTF.

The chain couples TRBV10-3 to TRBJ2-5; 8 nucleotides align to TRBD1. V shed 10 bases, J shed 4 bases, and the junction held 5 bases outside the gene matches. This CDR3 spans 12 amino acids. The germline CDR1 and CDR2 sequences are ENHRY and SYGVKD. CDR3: CATQGAGETQYF. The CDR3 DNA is TGTGCCACTCAGGGGGCAGGAGAGACCCAGTACTTC.

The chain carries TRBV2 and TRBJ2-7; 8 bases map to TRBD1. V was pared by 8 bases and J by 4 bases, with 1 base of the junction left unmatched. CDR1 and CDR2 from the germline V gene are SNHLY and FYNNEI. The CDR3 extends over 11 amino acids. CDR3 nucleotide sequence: TGTGCCAGCGGGACAGGTTACGAGCAGTACTTC. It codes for CASGTGYEQYF.

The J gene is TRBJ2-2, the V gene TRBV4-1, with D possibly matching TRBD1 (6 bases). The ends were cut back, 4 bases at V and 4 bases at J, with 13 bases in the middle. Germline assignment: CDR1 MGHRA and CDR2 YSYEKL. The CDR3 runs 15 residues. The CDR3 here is CASSPRTVPTGELFF. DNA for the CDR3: TGCGCCAGCAGCCCGCGGACAGTTCCCACCGGGGAGCTGTTTTTT.